These 8 T cell receptor beta chains came from one sample sequenced in a study of blood T cell repertoires in COVID-19. Assay used: immunoSEQ multiplex PCR; TCRdb lists only in-frame clones, some missing. The sample records approximately 28,000 clones, around 87% being singletons. Source material: peripheral blood. The receptors here all came from a human donor in a cohort sampled during active COVID-19.

The chain is built from TRBV6-5 and TRBJ2-7; a weak D match, TRBD1 (5 bases). CDR3 length equals 12 residues. CDR1 MNHEY and CDR2 SVGAGI come from the germline V gene. V was shortened by 8 bases and J by 2 bases, with 10 bases between the two germline ends. The CDR3: CASGPGTYEQYF. CDR3 bases: TGTGCCAGCGGGCCAGGGACCTACGAGCAGTACTTC.

The chain links TRBV18 to TRBJ2-5, with 9 bases aligning to TRBD1. Germline CDR1 and CDR2: KGHSH and LQKENI. V was pared by 2 bases and J by 2 bases, with 3 bases of the junction left unmatched. The CDR3 length is 15 residues. The CDR3 here is CASSPADRGQETQYF. The CDR3 DNA follows: TGTGCCAGCTCACCAGCTGACAGGGGGCAAGAGACCCAGTACTTC.

This clone has more than one count but fewer than ten. The rearrangement links TRBV27 to TRBJ2-6, with a weak D call TRBD2 (6 bases). With 8 bases removed from V and 0 bases from J, the gap between germline ends came to 20 bases. This CDR3 is 18 amino acids long. The germline V gene has CDR1 MNHEY and CDR2 SMNVEV (reference sequence). The CDR3 loop is CASSWGGDPDSGANVLTF. The CDR3 nucleotides read TGTGCCAGCTCCTGGGGCGGGGATCCCGACTCTGGGGCCAACGTCCTGACTTTC.

This chain connects TRBV6-5 to TRBJ1-5; D not certain. V was shortened by 4 bases and J by 3 bases, with 10 bases between the two germline ends. Germline V CDR1 and CDR2: MNHEY, SVGAGI. There are 14 residues in the CDR3. The CDR3 nucleotides are TGTGCCAGCAGTTTCGACAACGACAATCAGCCCCAGCATTTT. Protein product: CASSFDNDNQPQHF.

This clone was found a few times. V is TRBV6-5 and J is TRBJ1-2; tentatively, D is TRBD1 (6 bases). Germline-derived CDR1 and CDR2 are MNHEY and SVGAGI. The CDR3 consists of 13 residues. Trimming cost V 5 bases and J 2 bases, with 9 bases left between them. Here the CDR3 DNA reads TGTGCCAGCAGTCGGACAGTAAACTATGGCTACACCTTC. It is translated as CASSRTVNYGYTF.

The chain links TRBV9 to TRBJ1-3; D is unclear. Germline V gives CDR1 SGDLS, CDR2 YYNGEE. Trimming took 2 bases from V and 2 from J, leaving 8 bases between them. CDR3 size: 14 residues. The chain's CDR3 is CASSVWQAGNTIYF. CDR3 in DNA: TGTGCCAGCAGCGTGTGGCAGGCTGGAAACACCATATATTTT.

The V and J genes are TRBV28 and TRBJ2-3, with 10 bases lining up with TRBD1. The CDR3 sequence is 18 residues long. The germline V gene encodes CDR1 MDHEN and CDR2 SYDVKM. V lost 2 bases, J lost 4 bases, and 12 bases stayed unmatched. DNA of the CDR3: TGTGCCAGCAGTTTAGCCCTCGGTGGACAGGGGGTTTCAGATACGCAGTATTTT. It yields the protein CASSLALGGQGVSDTQYF.

The V call is TRBV29-1, the J call TRBJ2-1, with D possibly being TRBD2 (7 bases). Trimming took 3 bases from V and 4 from J, leaving 16 bases between them. Germline CDR1 SQVTM, CDR2 ANQGSEA. The CDR3 is 15 residues long. The CDR3 here is CSVEGGQGTYNEQFF. The CDR3, as DNA: TGCAGCGTTGAGGGGGGGCAGGGGACTTACAATGAGCAGTTCTTC.